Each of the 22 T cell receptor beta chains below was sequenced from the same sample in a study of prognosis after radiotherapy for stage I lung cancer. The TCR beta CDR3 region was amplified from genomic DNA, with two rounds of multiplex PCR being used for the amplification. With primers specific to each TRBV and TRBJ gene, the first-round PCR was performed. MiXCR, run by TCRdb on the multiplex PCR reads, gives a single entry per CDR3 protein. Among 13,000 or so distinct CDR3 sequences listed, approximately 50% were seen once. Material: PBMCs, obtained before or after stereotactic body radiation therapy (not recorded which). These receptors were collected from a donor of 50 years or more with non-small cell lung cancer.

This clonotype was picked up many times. The CDR3 nucleotides are TGTGCCACCAGCAGACCCGGACGCCACGTTGAGACCCAGTACTTC. Protein: CATSRPGRHVETQYF. The chain uses TRBV15 and TRBJ2-5, with D unresolved. This CDR3 contains 15 residues. Germline CDR1 is LNHNV and CDR2 is YYDKDF (reference sequence). V was trimmed by 2 bases and J by 5 bases, leaving 15 bases between them.

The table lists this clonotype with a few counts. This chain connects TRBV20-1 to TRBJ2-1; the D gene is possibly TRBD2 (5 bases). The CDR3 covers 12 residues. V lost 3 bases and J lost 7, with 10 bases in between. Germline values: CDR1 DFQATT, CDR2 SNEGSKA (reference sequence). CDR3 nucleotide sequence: TGCAGTGCTAGCCGAGGGCCGAATGAGCAGTTCTTC. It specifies CSASRGPNEQFF.

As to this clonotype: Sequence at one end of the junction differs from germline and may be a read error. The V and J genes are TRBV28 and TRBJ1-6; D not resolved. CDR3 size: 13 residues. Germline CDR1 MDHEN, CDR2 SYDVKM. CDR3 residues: CTSSFRPNSPLHF. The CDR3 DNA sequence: TGTACCAGCAGTTTCCGCCCGAATTCACCCCTCCACTTT. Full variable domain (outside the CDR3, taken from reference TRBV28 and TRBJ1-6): DVKVTQSSRYLVKRTGEKVFLECVQDMDHENMFWYRQDPGLGLRLIYFSYDVKMKEKGDIPEGYSVSREKKERFSLILESASTNQTSMYLCTSSFRPNSPLHFGNGTRLTVT.

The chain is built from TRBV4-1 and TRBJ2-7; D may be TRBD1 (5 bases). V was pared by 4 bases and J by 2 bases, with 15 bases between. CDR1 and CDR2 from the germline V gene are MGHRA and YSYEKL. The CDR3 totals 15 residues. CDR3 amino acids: CASSRLAGQTYEQYF. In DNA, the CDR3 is TGCGCCAGCAGCCGACTCGCCGGACAAACCTACGAGCAGTACTTC.

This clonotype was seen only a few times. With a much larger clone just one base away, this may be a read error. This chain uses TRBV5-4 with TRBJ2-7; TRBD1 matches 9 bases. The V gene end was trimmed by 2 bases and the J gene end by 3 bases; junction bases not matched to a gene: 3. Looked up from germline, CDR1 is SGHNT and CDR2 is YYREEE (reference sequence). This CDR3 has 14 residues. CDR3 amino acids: CASSFGTGYYEQYF. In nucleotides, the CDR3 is TGTGCCAGCAGCTTTGGGACAGGGTACTACGAGCAGTACTTC.

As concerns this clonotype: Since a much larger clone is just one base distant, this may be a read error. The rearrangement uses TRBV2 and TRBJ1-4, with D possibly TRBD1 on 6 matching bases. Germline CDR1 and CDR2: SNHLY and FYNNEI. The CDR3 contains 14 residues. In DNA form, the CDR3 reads TGTGCCAGCAGTGTGGGACAACTTAATGGAAAACTGTTTTTT. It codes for CASSVGQLNGKLFF.

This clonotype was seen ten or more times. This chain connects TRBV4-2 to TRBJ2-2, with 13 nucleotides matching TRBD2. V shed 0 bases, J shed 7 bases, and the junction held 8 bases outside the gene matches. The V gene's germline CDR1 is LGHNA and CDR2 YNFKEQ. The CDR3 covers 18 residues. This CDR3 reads CASSQEEGLAGVVGELFF. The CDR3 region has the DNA TGTGCCAGCAGCCAAGAGGAAGGACTAGCGGGAGTGGTCGGGGAGCTGTTTTTT.

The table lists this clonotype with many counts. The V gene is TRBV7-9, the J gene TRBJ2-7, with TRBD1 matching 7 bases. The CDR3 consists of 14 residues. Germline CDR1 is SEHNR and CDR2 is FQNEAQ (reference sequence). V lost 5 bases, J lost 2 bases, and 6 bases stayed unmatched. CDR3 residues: CASSLTDRPYEQYF. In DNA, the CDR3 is TGTGCCAGCAGCCTAACGGACAGGCCCTACGAGCAGTACTTC.

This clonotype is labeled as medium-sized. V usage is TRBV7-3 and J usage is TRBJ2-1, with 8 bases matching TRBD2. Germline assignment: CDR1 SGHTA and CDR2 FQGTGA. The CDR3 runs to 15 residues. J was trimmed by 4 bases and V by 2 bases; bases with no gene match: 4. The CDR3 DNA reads TGTGCCAGCAGCTTAGTGCGGGGGGAATACAATGAGCAGTTCTTC. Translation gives CASSLVRGEYNEQFF.

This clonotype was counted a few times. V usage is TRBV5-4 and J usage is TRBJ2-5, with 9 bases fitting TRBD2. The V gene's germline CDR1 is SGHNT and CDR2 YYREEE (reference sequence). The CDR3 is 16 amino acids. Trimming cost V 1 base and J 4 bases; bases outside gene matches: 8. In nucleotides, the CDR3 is TGTGCCAGCAGCTTGTTTAGCGGGAGTCTTTCAGAGACCCAGTACTTC. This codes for CASSLFSGSLSETQYF.

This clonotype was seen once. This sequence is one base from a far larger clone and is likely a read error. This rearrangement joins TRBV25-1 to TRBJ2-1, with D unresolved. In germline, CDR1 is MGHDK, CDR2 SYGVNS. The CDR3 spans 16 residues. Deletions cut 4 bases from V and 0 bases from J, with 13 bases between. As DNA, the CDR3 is TGTGCCAGCAGTGTCACGGACCGGAGCTCCTACAATGAGCAGTTCTTC. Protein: CASSVTDRSSYNEQFF.

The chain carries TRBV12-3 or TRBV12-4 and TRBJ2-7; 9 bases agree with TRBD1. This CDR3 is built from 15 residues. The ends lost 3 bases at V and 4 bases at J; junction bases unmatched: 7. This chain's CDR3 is CASSFRGQGSYEQYF. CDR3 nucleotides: TGTGCCAGCAGTTTTCGGGGACAGGGAAGTTACGAGCAGTACTTC.

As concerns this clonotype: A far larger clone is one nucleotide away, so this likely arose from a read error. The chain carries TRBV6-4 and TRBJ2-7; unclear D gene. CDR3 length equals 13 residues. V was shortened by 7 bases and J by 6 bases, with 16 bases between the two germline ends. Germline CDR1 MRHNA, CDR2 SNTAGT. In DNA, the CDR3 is TGTGCCAGCACTCCGGATTTGGGGATCGAGCAGTACTTC. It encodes CASTPDLGIEQYF.

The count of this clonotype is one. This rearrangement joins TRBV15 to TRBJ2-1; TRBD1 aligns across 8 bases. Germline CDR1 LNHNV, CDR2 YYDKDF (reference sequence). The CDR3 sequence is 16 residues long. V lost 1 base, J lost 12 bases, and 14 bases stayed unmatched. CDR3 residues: CATSRGLTGARRLQFF. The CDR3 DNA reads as TGTGCCACCAGCAGAGGTTTGACAGGGGCACGTAGGCTGCAGTTCTTC.

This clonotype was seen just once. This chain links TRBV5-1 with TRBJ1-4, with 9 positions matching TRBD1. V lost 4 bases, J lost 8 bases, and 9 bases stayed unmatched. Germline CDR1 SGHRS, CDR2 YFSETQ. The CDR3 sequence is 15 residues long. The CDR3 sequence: CASSPSGTGMEKLFF. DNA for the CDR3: TGCGCCAGCAGCCCCTCCGGGACAGGGATGGAAAAACTGTTTTTT.

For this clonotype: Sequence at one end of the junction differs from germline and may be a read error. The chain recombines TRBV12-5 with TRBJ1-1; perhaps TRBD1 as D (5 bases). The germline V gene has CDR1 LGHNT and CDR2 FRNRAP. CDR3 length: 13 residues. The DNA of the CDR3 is TGTGCTAGTGCCAAGGACTGGGGCACTGAAGCTTTATTT. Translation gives CASAKDWGTEALF.

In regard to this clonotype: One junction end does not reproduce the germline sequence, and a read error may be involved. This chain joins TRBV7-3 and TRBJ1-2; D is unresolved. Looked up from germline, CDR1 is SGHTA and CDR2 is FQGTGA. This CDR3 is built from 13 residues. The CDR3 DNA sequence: TGTGCTAGCAGTCTGACACCTAACTATGGCTACACCTTC. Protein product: CASSLTPNYGYTF. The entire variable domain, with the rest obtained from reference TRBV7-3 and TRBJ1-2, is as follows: GAGVSQTPSNKVTEKGKYVELRCDPISGHTALYWYRQSLGQGPEFLIYFQGTGAADDSGLPNDRFFAVRPEGSVSTLKIQRTERGDSAVYLCASSLTPNYGYTFGSGTRLTVV.

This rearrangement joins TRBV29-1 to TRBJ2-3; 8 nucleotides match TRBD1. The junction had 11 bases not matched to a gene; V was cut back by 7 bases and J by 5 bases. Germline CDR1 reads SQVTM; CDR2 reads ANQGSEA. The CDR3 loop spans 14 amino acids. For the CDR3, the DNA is TGCAGCGCTGGAAAGACAGGGGATCGAGATACGCAGTATTTT. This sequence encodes CSAGKTGDRDTQYF.

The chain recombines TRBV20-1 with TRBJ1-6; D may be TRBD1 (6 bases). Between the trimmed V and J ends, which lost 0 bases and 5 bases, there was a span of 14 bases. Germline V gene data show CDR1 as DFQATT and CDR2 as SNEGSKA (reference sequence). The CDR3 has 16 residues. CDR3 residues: CSARDLGQNNNSPLHF. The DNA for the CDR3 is TGCAGTGCTAGAGATCTCGGACAGAATAATAATTCACCCCTCCACTTT.

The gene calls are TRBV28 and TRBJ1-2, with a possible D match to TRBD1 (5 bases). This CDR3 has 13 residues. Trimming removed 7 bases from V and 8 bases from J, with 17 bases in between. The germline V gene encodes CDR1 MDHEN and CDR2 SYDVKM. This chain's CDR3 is CASIAGLTKGYTF. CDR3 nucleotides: TGTGCCAGCATAGCAGGGCTTACAAAGGGCTACACCTTC.

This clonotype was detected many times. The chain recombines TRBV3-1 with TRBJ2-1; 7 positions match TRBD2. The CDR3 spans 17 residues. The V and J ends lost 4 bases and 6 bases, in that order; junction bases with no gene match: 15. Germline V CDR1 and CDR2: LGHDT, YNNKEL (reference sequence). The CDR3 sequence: CASSPAVGREFSNEQFF. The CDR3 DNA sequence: TGTGCCAGCAGCCCCGCAGTGGGGCGGGAGTTTTCCAATGAGCAGTTCTTC.

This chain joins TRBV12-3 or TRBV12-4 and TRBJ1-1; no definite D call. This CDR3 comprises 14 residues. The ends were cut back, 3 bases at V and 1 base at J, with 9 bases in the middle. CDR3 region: CASSFTWRNTEAFF. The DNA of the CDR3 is TGTGCCAGCAGTTTTACATGGCGGAACACTGAAGCTTTCTTT.